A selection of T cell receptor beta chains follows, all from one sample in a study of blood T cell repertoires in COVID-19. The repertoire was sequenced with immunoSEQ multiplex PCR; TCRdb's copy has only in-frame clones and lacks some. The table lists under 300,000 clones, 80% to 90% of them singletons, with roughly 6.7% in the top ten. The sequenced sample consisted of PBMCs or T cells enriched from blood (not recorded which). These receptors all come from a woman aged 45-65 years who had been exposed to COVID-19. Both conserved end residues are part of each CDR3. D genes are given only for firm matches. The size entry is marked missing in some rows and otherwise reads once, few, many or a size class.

CATAASWRDQPQHF,TGTGCCACCGCGGCCTCCTGGCGGGATCAGCCCCAGCATTTT,.,TRBV19,.,TRBJ1-5
CASRLGVREVHGLAGNTIYF,TGTGCAAGTCGCTTAGGCGTAAGGGAGGTTCACGGGTTGGCTGGAAACACCATATATTTT,.,TRBV12-2,.,TRBJ1-3
CASSLTQGADGYTF,TGTGCCAGCAGCTTAACACAGGGGGCAGATGGCTACACCTTC,few,TRBV7-9,TRBD1,TRBJ1-2
CASSGGTDSGNTIYF,TGTGCCAGCAGTGGGGGGACAGACTCTGGAAACACCATATATTTT,.,TRBV28,TRBD1,TRBJ1-3
CASRARETQYF,TGTGCCAGCAGGGCTCGTGAGACCCAGTACTTC,once,TRBV7-9,.,TRBJ2-5
CASSSGPATNEKLFF,TGTGCCAGCAGCTCAGGGCCTGCGACTAATGAAAAACTGTTTTTT,.,TRBV9,.,TRBJ1-4
CASSPETGYSGNTIYF,TGTGCCAGCTCACCCGAGACAGGGTACTCTGGAAACACCATATATTTT,.,TRBV18,TRBD1,TRBJ1-3
CASSVSVNTEAFF,TGTGCCAGCAGCGTTTCGGTGAACACTGAAGCTTTCTTT,.,TRBV9,.,TRBJ1-1
CASSPPLPGQQNYGYTF,TGTGCCAGCAGCCCACCCCTCCCGGGACAGCAAAACTATGGCTACACCTTC,.,TRBV3-1/TRBV3-2,TRBD1,TRBJ1-2
CAMTDRATGELFF,TGTGCCATGACGGACAGGGCCACCGGGGAGCTGTTTTTT,.,TRBV10-3,TRBD1,TRBJ2-2
CASSSSGTETYEQYF,TGTGCCAGCAGCTCATCCGGGACAGAGACTTACGAGCAGTACTTC,.,TRBV7-2,TRBD1,TRBJ2-7
CASSQESTSEKLFF,TGTGCCAGCAGCCAAGAGTCCACGAGTGAAAAACTGTTTTTT,.,TRBV3-1/TRBV3-2,.,TRBJ1-4
CASSPWTSYNEQFF,TGTGCCAGCAGCCCCTGGACATCCTACAATGAGCAGTTCTTC,many,TRBV7-2,.,TRBJ2-1
CAIKTSGGALETQYF,TGTGCCATCAAGACTAGCGGGGGGGCCTTGGAGACCCAGTACTTC,.,TRBV10-3,TRBD2,TRBJ2-5
CASSLEDYGYTF,TGTGCCAGCAGCTTGGAAGACTACGGCTACACCTTC,.,TRBV5-8,.,TRBJ1-2
CASSSNRGNTGELFF,TGTGCCAGCAGCTCTAACAGGGGAAACACCGGGGAGCTGTTTTTT,.,TRBV7-9,TRBD1,TRBJ2-2
CASSSRDTSGNTIYF,TGTGCCAGCAGCTCTAGGGACACCTCTGGAAACACCATATATTTT,.,TRBV7-9,.,TRBJ1-3
CASSMARDTTEAFF,TGTGCCAGTAGTATGGCCAGGGACACCACTGAAGCTTTCTTT,once,TRBV19,.,TRBJ1-1
CAWSPAGQPDFGNTIYF,TGTGCCTGGAGTCCCGCGGGACAGCCCGATTTTGGAAACACCATATATTTT,.,TRBV30,TRBD1,TRBJ1-3
CASRGRTEAFF,TGTGCCAGCAGGGGGAGGACTGAAGCTTTCTTT,.,TRBV12-3/TRBV12-4,.,TRBJ1-1
CASSLGDYGYTF,TGCGCCAGCAGCTTGGGCGACTATGGCTACACCTTC,.,TRBV5-1,.,TRBJ1-2
CASSLGGTLGNEQFF,TGCGCCAGCAGCTTGGGAGGTACCCTTGGCAATGAGCAGTTCTTC,.,TRBV5-1,.,TRBJ2-1
CSGGDSRPYF,TGCAGCGGGGGGGACTCCCGCCCGTACTTC,.,TRBV29-1,.,TRBJ2-5
CAWSVGTVSNQPQHF,TGTGCCTGGAGTGTCGGGACAGTTAGCAATCAGCCCCAGCATTTT,.,TRBV30,TRBD1,TRBJ1-5
CASRSPLQETQYF,TGCGCCAGCAGGAGCCCCCTCCAAGAGACCCAGTACTTC,.,TRBV10-2,.,TRBJ2-5
CASSIRGGATDTQYF,TGTGCCAGTAGTATAAGAGGGGGGGCCACAGATACGCAGTATTTT,.,TRBV19,.,TRBJ2-3
CASSLGSDNTEAFF,TGCGCCAGCAGCTTGGGCAGCGATAACACTGAAGCTTTCTTT,.,TRBV5-1,.,TRBJ1-1
CASSPPGLVSEQFF,TGTGCCAGCTCACCCCCGGGACTAGTTAGTGAGCAGTTCTTC,.,TRBV18,TRBD2,TRBJ2-1
CASSREGMNTEAFF,TGTGCCAGTAGCAGGGAGGGGATGAACACTGAAGCTTTCTTT,few,TRBV19,.,TRBJ1-1
CASSPGGRTEAFF,TGTGCCAGCAGCCCAGGGGGGAGGACTGAAGCTTTCTTT,once,TRBV9,TRBD1,TRBJ1-1